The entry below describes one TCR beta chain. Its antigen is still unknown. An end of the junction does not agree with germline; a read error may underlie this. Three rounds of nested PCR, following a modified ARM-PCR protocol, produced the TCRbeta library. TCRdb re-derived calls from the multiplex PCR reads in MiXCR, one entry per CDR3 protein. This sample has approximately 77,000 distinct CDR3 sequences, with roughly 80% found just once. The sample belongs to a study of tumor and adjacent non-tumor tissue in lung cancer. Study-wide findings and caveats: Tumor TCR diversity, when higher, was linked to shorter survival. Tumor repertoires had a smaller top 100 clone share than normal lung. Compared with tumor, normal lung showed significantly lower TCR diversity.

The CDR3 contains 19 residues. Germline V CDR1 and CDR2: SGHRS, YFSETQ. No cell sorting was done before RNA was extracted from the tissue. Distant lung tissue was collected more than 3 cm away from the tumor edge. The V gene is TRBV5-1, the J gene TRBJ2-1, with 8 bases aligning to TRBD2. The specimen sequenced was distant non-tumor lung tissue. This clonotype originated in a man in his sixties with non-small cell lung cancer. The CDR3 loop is CASSGAGTSGGSSYKEQFF. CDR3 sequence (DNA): TGCGCCAGCAGCGGGGCCGGGACAAGCGGGGGAAGCTCCTACAAAGAGCAGTTCTTC. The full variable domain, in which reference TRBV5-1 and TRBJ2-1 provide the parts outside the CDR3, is KAGVTQTPRYLIKTRGQQVTLSCSPISGHRSVSWYQQTPGQGLQFLFEYFSETQRNKGNFPGRFSGRQFSNSRSEMNVSTLELGDSALYLCASSGAGTSGGSSYKEQFFGPGTRLTVL.